This T cell receptor beta chain is drawn from a study of HIV-infected patients and healthy controls. Study findings and constraints: In healthy controls, MAIT alpha CDR3s were common; in HIV+ repertoires, severely depleted.

All unsorted peripheral T cells were captured because whole blood was used without fractionation. Reverse transcription used about 500 ng RNA and constant-region primers for alpha and beta. Using multiplexing indices, alpha and beta chain libraries were generated apart by chain-specific third strand synthesis. After a brief PCR adding P5, P7 and a second index, approximately 21 amplification cycles followed. TCRdb redid the calling of the 5' RACE reads with MiXCR, one entry per CDR3 protein. The sample yields 18,000 or so distinct CDR3 sequences, 9.5% to 15% seen once. This CDR3 region has 13 residues. Germline CDR1 is MDHEN and CDR2 is SYDVKM. V was trimmed by 6 bases and J by 5 bases, leaving 14 bases between them. On this clonotype: Its antigen is unknown.

The sequence was collected from an adult in good health. This chain links TRBV28 with TRBJ2-7; D is undetermined. The sample comprised blood. The CDR3, as DNA: TGTGCCAGCAGCATCGGCCCAGTGAACGAGCAGTACTTC. Translation gives CASSIGPVNEQYF. The full variable domain, completed using reference TRBV28 and TRBJ2-7, is DVKVTQSSRYLVKRTGEKVFLECVQDMDHENMFWYRQDPGLGLRLIYFSYDVKMKEKGDIPEGYSVSREKKERFSLILESASTNQTSMYLCASSIGPVNEQYFGPGTRLTVT.